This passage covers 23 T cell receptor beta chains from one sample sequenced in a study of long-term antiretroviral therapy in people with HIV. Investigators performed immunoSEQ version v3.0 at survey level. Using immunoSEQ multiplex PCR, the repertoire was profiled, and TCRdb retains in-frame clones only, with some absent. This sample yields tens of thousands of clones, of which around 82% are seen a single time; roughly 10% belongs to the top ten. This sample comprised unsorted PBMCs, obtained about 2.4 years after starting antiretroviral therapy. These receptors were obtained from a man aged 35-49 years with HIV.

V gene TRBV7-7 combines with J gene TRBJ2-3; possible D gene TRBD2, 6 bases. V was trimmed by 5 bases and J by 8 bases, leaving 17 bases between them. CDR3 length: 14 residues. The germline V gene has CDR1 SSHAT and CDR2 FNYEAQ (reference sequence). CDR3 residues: CASSVRGGDATQYF. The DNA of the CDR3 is TGTGCCAGCAGCGTACGGGGAGGTGACGCTACGCAGTATTTT.

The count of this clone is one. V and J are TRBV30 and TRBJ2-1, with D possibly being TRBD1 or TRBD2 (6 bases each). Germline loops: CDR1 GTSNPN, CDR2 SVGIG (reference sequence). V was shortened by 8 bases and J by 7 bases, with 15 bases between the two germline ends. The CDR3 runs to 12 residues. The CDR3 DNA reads TGTGCCATGAGCGGAGGGGGGAATGAGCAGTTCTTC. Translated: CAMSGGGNEQFF.

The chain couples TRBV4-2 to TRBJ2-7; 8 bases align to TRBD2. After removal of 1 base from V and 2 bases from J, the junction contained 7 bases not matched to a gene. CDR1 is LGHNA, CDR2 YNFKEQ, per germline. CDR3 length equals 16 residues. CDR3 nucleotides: TGTGCCAGCAGCCAAGTTGCGCGGGAGGCAACCTACGAGCAGTACTTC. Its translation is CASSQVAREATYEQYF.

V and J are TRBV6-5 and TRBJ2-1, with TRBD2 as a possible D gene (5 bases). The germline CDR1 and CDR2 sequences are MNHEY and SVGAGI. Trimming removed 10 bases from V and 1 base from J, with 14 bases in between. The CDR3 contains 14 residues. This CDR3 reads CAIRRQKSYNEQFF. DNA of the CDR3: TGTGCCATTAGGAGGCAAAAGTCCTACAATGAGCAGTTCTTC.

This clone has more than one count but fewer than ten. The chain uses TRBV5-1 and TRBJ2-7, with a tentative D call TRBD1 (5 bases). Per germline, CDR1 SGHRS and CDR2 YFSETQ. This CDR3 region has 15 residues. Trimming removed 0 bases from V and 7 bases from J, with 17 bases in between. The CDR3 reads CASSLGTEQEKEQYF. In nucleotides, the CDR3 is TGCGCCAGCAGCTTGGGGACGGAACAGGAGAAAGAGCAGTACTTC. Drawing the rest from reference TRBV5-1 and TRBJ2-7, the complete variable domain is KAGVTQTPRYLIKTRGQQVTLSCSPISGHRSVSWYQQTPGQGLQFLFEYFSETQRNKGNFPGRFSGRQFSNSRSEMNVSTLELGDSALYLCASSLGTEQEKEQYFGPGTRLTVT.

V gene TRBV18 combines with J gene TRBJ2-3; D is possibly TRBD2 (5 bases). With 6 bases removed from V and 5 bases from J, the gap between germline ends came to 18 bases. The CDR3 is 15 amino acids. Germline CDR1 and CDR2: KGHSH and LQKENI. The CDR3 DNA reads TGTGCCAGCTCCGGAGGTGTTGAGAGTGTAGATACGCAGTATTTT. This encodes CASSGGVESVDTQYF.

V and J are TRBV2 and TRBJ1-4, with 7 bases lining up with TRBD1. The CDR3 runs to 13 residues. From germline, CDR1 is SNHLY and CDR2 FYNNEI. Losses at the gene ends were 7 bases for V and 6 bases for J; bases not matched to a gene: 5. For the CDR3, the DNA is TGTGCCAGCAAGGGGACAGACGATGAAAAACTGTTTTTT. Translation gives CASKGTDDEKLFF.

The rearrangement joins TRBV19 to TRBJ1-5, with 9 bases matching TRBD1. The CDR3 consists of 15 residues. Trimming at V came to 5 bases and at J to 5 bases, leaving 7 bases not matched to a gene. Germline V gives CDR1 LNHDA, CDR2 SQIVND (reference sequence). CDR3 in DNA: TGTGCCAGTAGTGTACAGGGGGCAACGGATCAGCCCCAGCATTTT. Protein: CASSVQGATDQPQHF.

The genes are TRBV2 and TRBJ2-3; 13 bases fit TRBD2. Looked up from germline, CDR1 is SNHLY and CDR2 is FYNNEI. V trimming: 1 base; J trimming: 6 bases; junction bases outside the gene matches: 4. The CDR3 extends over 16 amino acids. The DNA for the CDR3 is TGTGCCAGCAGTGAAGGACTAGCGGGGGGATATGATACGCAGTATTTT. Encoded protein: CASSEGLAGGYDTQYF.

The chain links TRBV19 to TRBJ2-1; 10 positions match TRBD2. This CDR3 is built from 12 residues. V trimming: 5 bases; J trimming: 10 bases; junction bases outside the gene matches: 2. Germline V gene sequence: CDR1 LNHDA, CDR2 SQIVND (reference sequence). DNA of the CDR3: TGTGCCAGTAGTTCGGGACTAGCGGAGCAGTTCTTC. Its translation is CASSSGLAEQFF.

CDR3 loop: CASSPAPNYGYTF. The CDR3 nucleotides read TGTGCCAGCTCACCGGCACCCAACTATGGCTACACCTTC. This sequence joins TRBV18 and TRBJ1-2; D gene uncertain. CDR1 is KGHSH and CDR2 is LQKENI in the germline V gene. Trimming removed 3 bases from V and 2 bases from J, with 7 bases in between. CDR3 length: 13 residues.

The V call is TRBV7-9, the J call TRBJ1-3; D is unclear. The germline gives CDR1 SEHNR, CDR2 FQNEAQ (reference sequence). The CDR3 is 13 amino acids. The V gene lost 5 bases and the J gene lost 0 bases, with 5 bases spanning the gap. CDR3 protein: CASSPSSGNTIYF. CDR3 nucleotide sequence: TGTGCCAGCAGCCCTAGCTCTGGAAACACCATATATTTT.

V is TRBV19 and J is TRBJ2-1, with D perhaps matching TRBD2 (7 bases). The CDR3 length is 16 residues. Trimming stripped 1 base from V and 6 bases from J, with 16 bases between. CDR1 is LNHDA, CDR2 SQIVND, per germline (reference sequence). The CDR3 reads CASSIGPGGGGNEQFF. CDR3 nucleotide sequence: TGTGCCAGTAGTATAGGCCCTGGGGGAGGGGGCAATGAGCAGTTCTTC.

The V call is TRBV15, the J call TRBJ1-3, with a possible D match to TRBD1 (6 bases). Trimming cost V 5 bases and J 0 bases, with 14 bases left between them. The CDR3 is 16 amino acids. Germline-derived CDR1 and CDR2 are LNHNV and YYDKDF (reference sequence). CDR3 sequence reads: CATSGILQGSGNTIYF. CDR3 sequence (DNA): TGTGCCACCAGCGGGATCCTACAGGGCTCTGGAAACACCATATATTTT.

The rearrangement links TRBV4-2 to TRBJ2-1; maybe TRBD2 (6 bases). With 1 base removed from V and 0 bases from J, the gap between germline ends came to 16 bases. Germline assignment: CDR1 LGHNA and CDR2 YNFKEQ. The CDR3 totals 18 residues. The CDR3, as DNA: TGTGCCAGCAGCCAAGTCCCCGGGGACTTGAGCTCCTACAATGAGCAGTTCTTC. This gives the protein CASSQVPGDLSSYNEQFF.

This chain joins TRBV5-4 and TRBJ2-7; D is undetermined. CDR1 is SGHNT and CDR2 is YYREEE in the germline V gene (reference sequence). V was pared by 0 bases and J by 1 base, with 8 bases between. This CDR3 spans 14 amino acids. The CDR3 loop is CASSLATPSYEQYF. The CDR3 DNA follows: TGTGCCAGCAGCTTGGCGACTCCTTCCTACGAGCAGTACTTC.

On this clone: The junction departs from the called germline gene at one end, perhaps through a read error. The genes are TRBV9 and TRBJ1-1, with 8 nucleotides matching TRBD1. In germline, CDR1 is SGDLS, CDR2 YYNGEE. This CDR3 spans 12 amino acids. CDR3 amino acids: CARRGHWVEAFF. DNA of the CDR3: TGTGCCCGCAGGGGGCACTGGGTTGAAGCTTTCTTT.

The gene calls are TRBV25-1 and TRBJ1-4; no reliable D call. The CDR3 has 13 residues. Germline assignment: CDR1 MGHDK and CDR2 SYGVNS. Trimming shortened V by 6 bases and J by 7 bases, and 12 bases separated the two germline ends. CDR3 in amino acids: CASRVAEAEKLFF. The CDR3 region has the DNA TGTGCCAGCAGAGTCGCGGAGGCTGAAAAACTGTTTTTT.

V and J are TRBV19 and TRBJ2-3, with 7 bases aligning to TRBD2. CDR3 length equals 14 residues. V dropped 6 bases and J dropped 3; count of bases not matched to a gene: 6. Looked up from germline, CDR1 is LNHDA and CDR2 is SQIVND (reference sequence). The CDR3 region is CASSLLGGTDTQYF. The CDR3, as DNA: TGTGCCAGTAGCCTGCTGGGGGGGACAGATACGCAGTATTTT.

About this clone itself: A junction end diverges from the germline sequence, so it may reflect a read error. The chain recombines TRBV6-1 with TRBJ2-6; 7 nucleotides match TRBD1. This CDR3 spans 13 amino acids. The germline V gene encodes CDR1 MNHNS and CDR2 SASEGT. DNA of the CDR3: TGTGCCGGCAGACAGGGCGGGGCCAACGTCCTGACTTTC. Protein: CAGRQGGANVLTF.

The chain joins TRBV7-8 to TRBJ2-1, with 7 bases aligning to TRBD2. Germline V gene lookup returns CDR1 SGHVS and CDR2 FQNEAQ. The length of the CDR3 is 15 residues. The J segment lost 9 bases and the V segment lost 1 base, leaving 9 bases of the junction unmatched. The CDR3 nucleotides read TGTGCCAGCAGCTTAGATCGGGCGGGGGAGGGTGAGCAGTTCTTC. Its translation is CASSLDRAGEGEQFF.

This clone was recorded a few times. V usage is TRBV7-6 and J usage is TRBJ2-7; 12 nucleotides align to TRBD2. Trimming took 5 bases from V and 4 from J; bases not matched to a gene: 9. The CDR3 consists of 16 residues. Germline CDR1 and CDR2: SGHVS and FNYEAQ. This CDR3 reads CASSLMATSGGYEQYF. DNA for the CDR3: TGTGCCAGCAGCCTGATGGCTACTAGCGGGGGGTACGAGCAGTACTTC.

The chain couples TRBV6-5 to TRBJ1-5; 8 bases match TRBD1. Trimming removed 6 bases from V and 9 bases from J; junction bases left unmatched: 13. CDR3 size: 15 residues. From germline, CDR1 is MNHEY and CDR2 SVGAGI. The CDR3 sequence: CASSTYEDREWPQHF. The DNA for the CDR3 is TGTGCCAGCAGCACCTATGAGGACAGGGAGTGGCCCCAGCATTTT.